The TCR beta chain under discussion was sequenced for a study of blood T cell repertoires in COVID-19. In germline, CDR1 is SNHLY, CDR2 FYNNEI. The length of the CDR3 is 13 residues. V shed 11 bases and J 4 bases; nucleotides not matched to a gene: 6. The protocol was immunoSEQ multiplex PCR, while the TCRdb copy is restricted to in-frame clones and leaves out a portion. The repertoire holds a few hundred thousand clones, with approximately 89% as singletons. This TCR derives from a woman aged 35 to 49 who had recovered from COVID-19. Sequenced: PBMCs or T cells enriched from blood (not recorded which). The chain links TRBV2 to TRBJ1-4; TRBD1 matches 8 bases. This CDR3 is CAQRGQGNEKLFF. In DNA, the CDR3 is TGTGCCCAACGAGGACAGGGTAATGAAAAACTGTTTTTT.